One sample yielded the 5 T cell receptor beta chains listed below, sequenced in a study of long-term antiretroviral therapy in people with HIV (dated by TCRdb to 2022 to 2024). Sequencing of the TRB variable region was done with the immunoSEQ hsTCRB v3.0 assay at survey level resolution. The source is immuneACCESS, and TCRdb retained only in-frame sequences with V and J called. Part of the clones is not carried over; for the studies checked, unresolved V genes explain less than half of this, and the remainder is unexplained. The sample table shows approximately 35,000 clones, and around 97% are seen once. Jointly, the top ten make up 2.5% to 3% of the sample. This specimen consisted of unsorted PBMCs, obtained 6.9 years after starting antiretroviral therapy. Receptor source: a man younger than 45 with HIV.

The chain is built from TRBV19 and TRBJ2-1, with TRBD2 matching 11 bases. The junction had 11 bases not matched to a gene; V was cut back by 6 bases and J by 10 bases. The CDR3 totals 15 residues. Germline lookup yields CDR1 LNHDA and CDR2 SQIVND (reference sequence). The CDR3: CASSQTSGIPREQFF. CDR3 DNA: TGTGCCAGTAGCCAGACTAGCGGGATCCCAAGGGAGCAGTTCTTC.

This sequence joins TRBV7-8 and TRBJ2-1; no clear D gene. This CDR3 has 15 residues. V was trimmed by 5 bases and J by 0 bases, leaving 11 bases between them. Germline V gives CDR1 SGHVS, CDR2 FQNEAQ. In DNA, the CDR3 is TGTGCCAGCAGCCGGTGGCGGAACTCCTACAATGAGCAGTTCTTC. Residues: CASSRWRNSYNEQFF.

CDR3 in DNA: TGTGCCAGCAGCGCGTACTCAGACGGGACGTATGAGCAGTACTTC. Translating gives CASSAYSDGTYEQYF. The chain links TRBV6-5 to TRBJ2-7; the D call may be TRBD1 or TRBD2 (5 bases each). V shed 6 bases and J shed 7 bases, with 22 bases lying between them. The CDR3 length is 15 residues. Germline V lookup: CDR1 MNHEY, CDR2 SVGAGI.

The J gene is TRBJ2-1, the V gene TRBV2; 10 bases map to TRBD2. The V gene end was trimmed by 4 bases and the J gene end by 1 base; junction bases not matched to a gene: 1. CDR1 is SNHLY and CDR2 is FYNNEI in the germline V gene. The length of the CDR3 is 15 residues. As DNA, the CDR3 is TGTGCCAGCAGTGGAGCGGGAGGGTCCTACAATGAGCAGTTCTTC. This sequence encodes CASSGAGGSYNEQFF. Supplemented by reference TRBV2 and TRBJ2-1, the full variable domain reads EPEVTQTPSHQVTQMGQEVILRCVPISNHLYFYWYRQILGQKVEFLVSFYNNEISEKSEIFDDQFSVERPDGSNFTLKIRSTKLEDSAMYFCASSGAGGSYNEQFFGPGTRLTVL.

CDR3: CASRSDRPNTGELFF. The DNA for the CDR3 is TGTGCCAGCAGGTCGGACAGGCCGAACACCGGGGAGCTGTTTTTT. This chain connects TRBV7-9 to TRBJ2-2; 7 bases agree with TRBD1. Germline CDR1 reads SEHNR; CDR2 reads FQNEAQ (reference sequence). Trimming removed 6 bases from V and 0 bases from J; junction bases left unmatched: 4. This CDR3 has 15 amino acids.